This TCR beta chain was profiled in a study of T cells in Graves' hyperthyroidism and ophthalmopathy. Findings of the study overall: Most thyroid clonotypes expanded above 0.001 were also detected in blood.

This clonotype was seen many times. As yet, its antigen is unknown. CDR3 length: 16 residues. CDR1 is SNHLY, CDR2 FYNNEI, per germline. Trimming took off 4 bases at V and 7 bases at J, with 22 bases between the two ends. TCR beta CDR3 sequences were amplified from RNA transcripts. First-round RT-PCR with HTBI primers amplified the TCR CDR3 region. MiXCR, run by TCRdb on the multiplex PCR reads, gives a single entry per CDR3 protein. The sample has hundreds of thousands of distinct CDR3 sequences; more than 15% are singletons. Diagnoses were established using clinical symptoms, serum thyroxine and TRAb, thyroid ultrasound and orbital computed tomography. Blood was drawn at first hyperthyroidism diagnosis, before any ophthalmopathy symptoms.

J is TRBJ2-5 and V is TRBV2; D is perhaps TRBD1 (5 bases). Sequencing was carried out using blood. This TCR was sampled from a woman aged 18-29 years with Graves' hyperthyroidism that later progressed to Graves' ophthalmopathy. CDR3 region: CASSVYPGPRQGTQYF. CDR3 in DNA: TGTGCCAGCAGTGTGTATCCGGGTCCCCGGCAGGGGACCCAGTACTTC.